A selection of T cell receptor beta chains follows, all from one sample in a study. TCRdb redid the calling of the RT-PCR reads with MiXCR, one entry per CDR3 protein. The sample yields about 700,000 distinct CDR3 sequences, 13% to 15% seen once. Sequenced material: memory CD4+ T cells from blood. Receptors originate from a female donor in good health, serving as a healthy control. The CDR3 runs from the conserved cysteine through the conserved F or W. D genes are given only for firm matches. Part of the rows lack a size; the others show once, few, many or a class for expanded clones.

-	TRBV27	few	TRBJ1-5	CASSSRLRAPQHF	TGTGCCAGCAGTTCTCGCCTCCGAGCGCCCCAGCATTTT
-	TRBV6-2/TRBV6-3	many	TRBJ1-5	CASSYFPDGNQPQHF	TGTGCCAGCAGTTACTTTCCAGATGGCAATCAGCCCCAGCATTTT
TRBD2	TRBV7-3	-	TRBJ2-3	CASSPQVLAGMDTQYF	TGTGCCAGCAGCCCCCAGGTACTAGCGGGAATGGATACGCAGTATTTT
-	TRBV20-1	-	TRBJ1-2	CSASPPSLANYGYTF	TGCAGTGCTAGTCCCCCGAGCTTAGCTAACTATGGCTACACCTTC
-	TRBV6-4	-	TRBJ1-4	CASSDSTNEKLFF	TGTGCCAGCAGTGACTCAACTAATGAAAAACTGTTTTTT
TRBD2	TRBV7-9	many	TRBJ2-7	CASSLLAGEGEQYF	TGTGCCAGCAGCTTACTAGCGGGAGAAGGGGAGCAGTACTTC
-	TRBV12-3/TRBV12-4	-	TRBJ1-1	CASSSVQGNTEAFF	TGTGCCAGCAGTTCAGTACAGGGGAACACTGAAGCTTTCTTT
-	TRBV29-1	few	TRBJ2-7	CSVVVASLGEQYF	TGCAGCGTTGTGGTAGCCTCCCTGGGGGAGCAGTACTTC
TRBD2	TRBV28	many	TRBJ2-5	CASSIPGGDQETQYF	TGTGCCAGCAGCATCCCCGGGGGGGACCAAGAGACCCAGTACTTC
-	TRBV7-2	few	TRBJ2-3	CASSLSTNTDTQYF	TGTGCCAGCAGCTTGAGCACGAACACAGATACGCAGTATTTT
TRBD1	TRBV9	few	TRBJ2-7	CASSTDDRARTYEQYF	TGTGCCAGCAGCACCGACGACAGGGCGCGGACCTACGAGCAGTACTTC
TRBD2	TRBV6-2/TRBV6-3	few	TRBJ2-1	CASNLAGEGNEQFF	TGTGCCAGCAACCTAGCGGGAGAGGGTAATGAGCAGTTCTTC
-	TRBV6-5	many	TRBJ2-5	CASSYSRQRQETQYF	TGTGCCAGCAGTTACTCGAGACAGCGCCAAGAGACCCAGTACTTC
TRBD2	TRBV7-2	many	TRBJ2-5	CASSRSGSQETQYF	TGTGCCAGCAGCCGTAGCGGGAGCCAAGAGACCCAGTACTTC
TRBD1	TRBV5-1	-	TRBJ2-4	CASSSGQPGAKNIQYF	TGCGCCAGCAGCTCGGGACAGCCGGGAGCCAAAAACATTCAGTACTTC
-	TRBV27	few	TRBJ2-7	CASSLSGRTAYEQYF	TGTGCCAGCAGTTTATCGGGACGCACCGCCTACGAGCAGTACTTC
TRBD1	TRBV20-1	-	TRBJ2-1	CSPSDRVEQFF	TGCAGCCCCTCCGACAGGGTGGAGCAGTTCTTC
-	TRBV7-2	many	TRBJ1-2	CASSPQTVFSGYTF	TGTGCCAGCAGCCCCCAGACGGTGTTCTCTGGCTACACCTTC
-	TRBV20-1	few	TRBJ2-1	CSARDTRRASSYNEQFF	TGCAGTGCTAGAGACACCAGGAGGGCCAGTTCCTACAATGAGCAGTTCTTC
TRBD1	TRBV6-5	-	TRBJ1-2	CASRGQERNYGYTF	TGTGCCAGCAGGGGACAGGAGAGAAACTATGGCTACACCTTC
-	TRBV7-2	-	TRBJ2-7	CASSLGTPPYEQYF	TGTGCCAGCAGCCTCGGGACCCCTCCCTACGAGCAGTACTTC
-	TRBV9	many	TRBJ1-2	CASSVVQNYGYTF	TGTGCCAGCAGCGTAGTACAGAACTATGGCTACACCTTC
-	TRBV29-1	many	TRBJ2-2	CSGFGGNGELFF	TGCAGCGGATTTGGAGGGAACGGGGAGCTGTTTTTT
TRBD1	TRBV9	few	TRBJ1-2	CASSARQGQGGYTF	TGTGCCAGCAGCGCTCGACAGGGCCAAGGCGGCTACACCTTC
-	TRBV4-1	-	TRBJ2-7	CASSQAGGSTYEQYF	TGCGCCAGCAGCCAAGCTGGGGGATCCACCTACGAGCAGTACTTC
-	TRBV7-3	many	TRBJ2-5	CASSSGLGGNGETQYF	TGTGCCAGCAGCTCCGGTTTGGGGGGCAATGGGGAGACCCAGTACTTC
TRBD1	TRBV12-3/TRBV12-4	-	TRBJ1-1	CATLTGGWYTEAFF	TGTGCCACACTGACAGGGGGCTGGTACACTGAAGCTTTCTTT
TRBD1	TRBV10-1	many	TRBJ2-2	CASSGTGDTGELFF	TGCGCCAGCAGTGGGACAGGGGACACCGGGGAGCTGTTTTTT
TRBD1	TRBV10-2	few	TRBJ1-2	CASSEPGGGEGYGYTF	TGCGCCAGCAGTGAGCCTGGAGGGGGCGAGGGATATGGCTACACCTTC
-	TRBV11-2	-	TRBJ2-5	CASSLMASAETQYF	TGTGCCAGCAGCTTAATGGCTAGCGCAGAGACCCAGTACTTC
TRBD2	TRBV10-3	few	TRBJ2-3	CAIRPSGSGTDTQYF	TGTGCCATCAGACCCAGCGGGAGCGGTACAGATACGCAGTATTTT
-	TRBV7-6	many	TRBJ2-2	CASSEGTANTGELFF	TGTGCCAGCAGCGAAGGGACGGCGAACACCGGGGAGCTGTTTTTT
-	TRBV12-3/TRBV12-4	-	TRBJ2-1	CASSPFGEGDEQFF	TGTGCCAGCAGCCCCTTCGGGGAGGGGGATGAGCAGTTCTTC
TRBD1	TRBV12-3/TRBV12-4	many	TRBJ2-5	CASSLGRGRQETQYF	TGTGCCAGCAGTTTGGGCAGGGGGCGCCAAGAGACCCAGTACTTC
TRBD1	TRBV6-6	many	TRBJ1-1	CASSRQGQTEAFF	TGTGCCAGCAGCCGACAGGGGCAAACTGAAGCTTTCTTT
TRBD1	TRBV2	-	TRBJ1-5	CASTARQGVFQPQHF	TGTGCCAGCACGGCAAGACAGGGGGTTTTTCAGCCCCAGCATTTT
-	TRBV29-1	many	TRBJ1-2	CSVSPQGDGYTF	TGCAGCGTCTCCCCCCAGGGAGATGGCTACACCTTC
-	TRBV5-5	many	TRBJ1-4	CASSLAPPSSQSNEKLFF	TGTGCCAGCAGCTTGGCCCCGCCTTCGTCCCAGAGTAATGAAAAACTGTTTTTT
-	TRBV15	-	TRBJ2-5	CATSRDFKGGEETQYF	TGTGCCACCAGCAGAGATTTTAAAGGGGGGGAAGAGACCCAGTACTTC
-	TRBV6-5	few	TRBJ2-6	CASSYSPGGANVLTF	TGTGCCAGCAGTTACTCGCCGGGCGGGGCCAACGTCCTGACTTTC
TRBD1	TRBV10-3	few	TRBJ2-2	CAISEGQAHTGELFF	TGTGCCATCAGTGAGGGACAGGCGCACACCGGGGAGCTGTTTTTT
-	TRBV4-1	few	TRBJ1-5	CASSQRAGANQPQHF	TGCGCCAGCAGCCAACGGGCAGGAGCGAATCAGCCCCAGCATTTT
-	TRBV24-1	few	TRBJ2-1	CATSALGSGAQGNEQFF	TGTGCCACCAGTGCCCTGGGTTCCGGGGCCCAGGGGAATGAGCAGTTCTTC
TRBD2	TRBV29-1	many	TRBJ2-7	CSVDSSGGGYEQYF	TGCAGCGTGGATTCGAGCGGGGGGGGTTACGAGCAGTACTTC
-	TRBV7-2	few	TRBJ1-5	CASSSWGGVEPQHF	TGTGCCAGCAGCTCCTGGGGGGGGGTGGAGCCCCAGCATTTT
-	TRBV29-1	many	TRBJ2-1	CSVVSNSNVQFF	TGCAGCGTTGTCAGTAACTCTAATGTGCAGTTCTTC
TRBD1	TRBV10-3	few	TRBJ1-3	CAISESLGTGENTIYF	TGTGCCATCAGTGAGTCACTCGGGACAGGGGAAAACACCATATATTTT
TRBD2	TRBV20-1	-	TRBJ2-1	CSAGAGALFEQFF	TGCAGTGCCGGAGCGGGAGCTCTTTTTGAGCAGTTCTTC
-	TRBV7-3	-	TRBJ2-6	CASSPYHSGANVLTF	TGTGCCAGCAGCCCCTACCACTCTGGGGCCAACGTCCTGACTTTC
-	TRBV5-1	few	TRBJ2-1	CASSLTSLSLNEQFF	TGCGCCAGCAGCTTGACTAGTCTGTCTCTCAATGAGCAGTTCTTC
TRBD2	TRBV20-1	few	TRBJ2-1	CSARTSGTNNEQFF	TGCAGTGCACGGACTAGCGGAACCAACAATGAGCAGTTCTTC
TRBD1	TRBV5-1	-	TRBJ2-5	CASSSTGSRETQYF	TGCGCCAGCAGCTCGACAGGGAGTAGGGAGACCCAGTACTTC
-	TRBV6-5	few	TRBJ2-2	CASSLLAWNTGELFF	TGTGCCAGCAGTCTACTAGCATGGAACACCGGGGAGCTGTTTTTT
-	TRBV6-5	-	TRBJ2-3	CASSYSIVSDYTQYF	TGTGCCAGCAGTTACTCGATAGTTAGCGATTATACGCAGTATTTT
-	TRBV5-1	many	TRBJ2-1	CASSIGGVNEQFF	TGCGCCAGCAGCATTGGGGGAGTTAATGAGCAGTTCTTC